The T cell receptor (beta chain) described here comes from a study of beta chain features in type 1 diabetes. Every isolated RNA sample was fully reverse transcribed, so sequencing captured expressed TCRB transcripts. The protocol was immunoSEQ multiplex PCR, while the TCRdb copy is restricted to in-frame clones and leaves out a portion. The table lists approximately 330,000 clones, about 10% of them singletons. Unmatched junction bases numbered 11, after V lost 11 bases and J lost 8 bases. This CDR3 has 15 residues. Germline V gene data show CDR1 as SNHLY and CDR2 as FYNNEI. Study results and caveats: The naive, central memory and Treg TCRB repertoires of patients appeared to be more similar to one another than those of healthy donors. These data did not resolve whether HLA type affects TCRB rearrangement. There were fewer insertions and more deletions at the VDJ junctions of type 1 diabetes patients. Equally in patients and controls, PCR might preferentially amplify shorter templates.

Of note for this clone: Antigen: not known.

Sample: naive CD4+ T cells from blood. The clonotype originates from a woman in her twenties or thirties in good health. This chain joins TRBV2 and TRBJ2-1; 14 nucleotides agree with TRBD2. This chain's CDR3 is CASRTGLAGVDEQFF. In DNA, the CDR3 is TGTGCCTCCCGGACGGGACTAGCGGGAGTTGATGAGCAGTTCTTC.